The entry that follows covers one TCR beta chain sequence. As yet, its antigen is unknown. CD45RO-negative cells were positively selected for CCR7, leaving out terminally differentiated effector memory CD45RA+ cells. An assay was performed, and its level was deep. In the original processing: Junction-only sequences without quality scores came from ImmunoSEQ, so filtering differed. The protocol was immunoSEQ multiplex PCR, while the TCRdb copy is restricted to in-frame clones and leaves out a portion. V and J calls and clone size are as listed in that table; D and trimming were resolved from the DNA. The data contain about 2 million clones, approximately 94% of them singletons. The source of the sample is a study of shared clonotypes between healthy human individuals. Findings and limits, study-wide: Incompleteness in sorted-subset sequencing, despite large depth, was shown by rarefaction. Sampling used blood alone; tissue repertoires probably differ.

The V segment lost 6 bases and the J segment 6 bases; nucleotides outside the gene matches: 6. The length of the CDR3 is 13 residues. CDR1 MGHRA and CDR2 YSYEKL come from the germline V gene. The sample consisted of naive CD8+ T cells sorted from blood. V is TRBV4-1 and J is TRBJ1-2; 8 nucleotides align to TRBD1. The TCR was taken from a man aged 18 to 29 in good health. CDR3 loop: CASSQTGVDGYTF. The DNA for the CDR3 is TGCGCCAGCAGTCAGACAGGGGTAGATGGCTACACCTTC.